Shown below are 14 T cell receptor beta chains from a single sample sequenced in a study of response to subunit inactivated influenza vaccine. TCRdb redid the calling of the RT-PCR reads with MiXCR, one entry per CDR3 protein. The sample lists about 610,000 distinct CDR3 sequences; approximately 15% were seen once. The sample in question was PBMCs from blood, obtained about 12 days after vaccination. Every receptor here comes from a man aged 50 to 59 who received an inactivated influenza vaccine.

This clonotype was seen a few times. V gene TRBV10-3 combines with J gene TRBJ2-5, with 8 bases lining up with TRBD2. The CDR3 has 16 residues. Germline V gene data show CDR1 as ENHRY and CDR2 as SYGVKD. Losses at the gene ends were 2 bases for V and 2 bases for J; bases not matched to a gene: 7. DNA of the CDR3: TGTGCCATCAGTGAGGGCAGAGCGGGGGTTCAAGAGACCCAGTACTTC. Translating gives CAISEGRAGVQETQYF.

This clonotype was observed a few times. The chain combines TRBV12-5 with TRBJ2-3, with D perhaps TRBD1 (6 bases). Trimming pared 6 bases from V and 9 bases from J, leaving 13 bases between. Germline V gene lookup returns CDR1 LGHNT and CDR2 FRNRAP. The CDR3 totals 12 residues. Here the CDR3 DNA reads TGTGCTAGTGGCCTAGACAGGAAGACGCAGTATTTT. It yields the protein CASGLDRKTQYF.

The rearrangement uses TRBV7-8 and TRBJ2-5; 8 nucleotides agree with TRBD1. The germline V gene has CDR1 SGHVS and CDR2 FQNEAQ. V lost 5 bases, J lost 3 bases, and 5 bases stayed unmatched. The CDR3 extends over 14 amino acids. CDR3 coding DNA: TGTGCCAGCAGCCCGGGACAGGCGAAAGAGACCCAGTACTTC. It is translated as CASSPGQAKETQYF. The whole variable domain, filled in from reference TRBV7-8 and TRBJ2-5, reads GAGVSQSPRYKVAKRGQDVALRCDPISGHVSLFWYQQALGQGPEFLTYFQNEAQLDKSGLPSDRFFAERPEGSVSTLKIQRTQQEDSAVYLCASSPGQAKETQYFGPGTRLLVL.

The gene calls are TRBV5-6 and TRBJ1-2, with D possibly matching TRBD1 (5 bases). The V end was cut by 4 bases, the J end by 2 bases, with 12 bases between. Per the germline V gene, CDR1 is SGHDT and CDR2 is YYEEEE. CDR3 size: 14 residues. CDR3 residues: CASSLGVSNYGYTF. The CDR3, as DNA: TGTGCCAGCAGCCTGGGGGTCTCGAACTATGGCTACACCTTC.

The sample holds a few counts of this clonotype. V and J are TRBV10-3 and TRBJ2-3; 7 positions agree with TRBD1. The V segment lost 10 bases and the J segment 0 bases; nucleotides outside the gene matches: 7. The CDR3 length is 14 residues. The germline V gene has CDR1 ENHRY and CDR2 SYGVKD. The CDR3, as DNA: TGTGCCACCTCTCCGGGACAGAGCACAGATACGCAGTATTTT. Translated, it gives CATSPGQSTDTQYF.

This clonotype was counted a few times. V usage is TRBV29-1 and J usage is TRBJ2-3; D might be TRBD1 (7 bases). V was clipped by 0 bases and J by 5 bases, with 12 bases between them. In germline, CDR1 is SQVTM, CDR2 ANQGSEA. The length of the CDR3 is 14 residues. CDR3 amino acids: CSVEDPQGGDTQYF. The CDR3 nucleotides read TGCAGCGTTGAAGATCCGCAGGGGGGAGATACGCAGTATTTT.

In this sample, this clonotype turned up many times. The chain recombines TRBV12-5 with TRBJ1-5; weak D call: TRBD1 (5 bases). Germline assignment: CDR1 LGHNT and CDR2 FRNRAP. This CDR3 is 13 amino acids long. Trimming pared 5 bases from V and 9 bases from J, leaving 14 bases between. CDR3 sequence reads: CASGQEGRGPQHF. CDR3 nucleotides: TGTGCTAGTGGTCAAGAGGGGAGGGGGCCCCAGCATTTT.

On this clonotype: A read error may produce the germline difference seen at one junction end. The chain recombines TRBV12-3 or TRBV12-4 with TRBJ1-2; tentatively, D is TRBD1 (5 bases). The CDR3 runs to 15 residues. CDR3 DNA: TGTGCCAGCAGTTTAGGGGGCAGCTCTAACTATGGCTACATCTTC. Its translation: CASSLGGSSNYGYIF.

In this sample, this clonotype turned up many times. The V gene is TRBV7-2, the J gene TRBJ1-1, with 7 bases lining up with TRBD1. CDR3 length: 15 amino acids. V shed 5 bases and J 4 bases; nucleotides not matched to a gene: 10. In germline, CDR1 is SGHTA, CDR2 FQGNSA. The CDR3 region is CASSLDRVGGTEAFF. Written as DNA, the CDR3 is TGTGCCAGCAGCCTCGACAGGGTGGGAGGCACTGAAGCTTTCTTT.

A few counts support this clonotype. The V call is TRBV14, the J call TRBJ1-1; 7 bases match TRBD1. The V gene end was trimmed by 5 bases and the J gene end by 1 base; junction bases not matched to a gene: 7. Germline-derived CDR1 and CDR2 are SGHDN and FVKESK. CDR3 length: 15 residues. CDR3 sequence (DNA): TGTGCCAGCAGCACCCGACAGGGACCGAACACTGAAGCTTTCTTT. Protein sequence: CASSTRQGPNTEAFF.

This chain joins TRBV4-1 and TRBJ1-6; D gene ambiguous. Looked up from germline, CDR1 is MGHRA and CDR2 is YSYEKL. This CDR3 is 16 amino acids long. V dropped 0 bases and J dropped 10 bases, with 16 bases sitting between them. CDR3 sequence reads: CASSQELVAVGSPLHF. The CDR3 DNA sequence: TGCGCCAGCAGCCAAGAGTTGGTGGCAGTTGGATCACCCCTCCACTTT.

This clonotype showed up many times. The CDR3 region is CASSLDGTNYGYTF. The CDR3 DNA sequence: TGTGCCAGCAGCTTGGACGGAACTAACTATGGCTACACCTTC. The chain combines TRBV5-4 with TRBJ1-2; D is unclear. Per germline, CDR1 SGHNT and CDR2 YYREEE (reference sequence). CDR3 length: 14 amino acids. V lost 0 bases and J lost 0, with 6 bases in between.

This clonotype was seen only a few times. J is TRBJ2-7 and V is TRBV28, with 9 bases aligning to TRBD2. The CDR3 loop spans 18 amino acids. CDR1 and CDR2 from the germline V gene are MDHEN and SYDVKM. Trimming cost V 2 bases and J 3 bases; bases outside gene matches: 14. The chain's CDR3 is CASSLPFLTSGVGYEQYF. The CDR3 DNA is TGTGCCAGCAGTTTACCGTTTCTGACTAGCGGAGTGGGCTACGAGCAGTACTTC.

This clonotype was seen repeatedly, ten times or more. This chain connects TRBV12-3 or TRBV12-4 to TRBJ1-1; weak D call: TRBD1 (5 bases). Trimming pared 1 base from V and 6 bases from J, leaving 9 bases between. CDR3 size: 13 residues. The CDR3 here is CASSLDGGPEAFF. CDR3 coding DNA: TGTGCCAGCAGTTTAGATGGGGGTCCTGAAGCTTTCTTT.